This T cell receptor (beta chain) was captured by sequencing in a study of blood T cell repertoires in COVID-19. In the study overall: Specimens from acute and convalescent COVID-19 originated in the United States, Italy and Spain.

The CDR3 extends over 14 amino acids. V dropped 6 bases and J dropped 3; count of bases not matched to a gene: 6. Looked up from germline, CDR1 is MNHEY and CDR2 is SVGAGI. In its sample, this clone was seen a few times. Clones were read by immunoSEQ multiplex PCR, and TCRdb kept only the in-frame ones, dropping some. The sample records approximately 480,000 clones, about 85% being singletons. All enrollees were roughly 18 to 89 years old and from some 24 US areas. Categorization into cohorts depended on clinical history that participants reported. This clonotype was sampled from a woman aged 18-29 years who had recovered from COVID-19. The J gene is TRBJ1-2, the V gene TRBV6-5, with 8 bases aligning to TRBD1. Sequencing was carried out using PBMCs or T cells enriched from blood (not recorded which). This CDR3 reads CASSDWTGHYGYTF. CDR3 DNA: TGTGCCAGCAGCGACTGGACAGGGCACTATGGCTACACCTTC.